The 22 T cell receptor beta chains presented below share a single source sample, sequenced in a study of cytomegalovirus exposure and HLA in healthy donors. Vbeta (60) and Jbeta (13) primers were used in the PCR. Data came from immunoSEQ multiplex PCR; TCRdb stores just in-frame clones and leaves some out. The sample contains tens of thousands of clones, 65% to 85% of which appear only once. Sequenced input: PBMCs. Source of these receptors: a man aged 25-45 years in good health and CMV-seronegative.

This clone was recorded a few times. The CDR3 region is CASRAASIEQFF. The CDR3 DNA reads TGTGCCAGCAGGGCGGCTAGTATTGAGCAGTTCTTC. The chain is built from TRBV2 and TRBJ2-1; no definite D call. Trimming cost V 6 bases and J 9 bases, with 12 bases left between them. This CDR3 is 12 amino acids long. The germline CDR1 and CDR2 sequences are SNHLY and FYNNEI.

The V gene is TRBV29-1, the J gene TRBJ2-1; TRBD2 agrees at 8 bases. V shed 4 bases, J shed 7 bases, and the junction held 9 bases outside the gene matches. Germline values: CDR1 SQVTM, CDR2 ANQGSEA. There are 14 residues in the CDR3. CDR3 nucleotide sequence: TGCAGCGTTGCCCCCGGGGGGGAGGGGAATGAGCAGTTCTTC. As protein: CSVAPGGEGNEQFF.

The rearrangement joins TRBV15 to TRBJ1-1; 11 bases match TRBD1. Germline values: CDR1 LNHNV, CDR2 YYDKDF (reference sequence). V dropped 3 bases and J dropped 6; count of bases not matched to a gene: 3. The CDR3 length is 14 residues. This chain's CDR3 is CATSSGQGAAEAFF. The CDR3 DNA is TGTGCCACCAGCAGTGGACAGGGGGCCGCTGAAGCTTTCTTT.

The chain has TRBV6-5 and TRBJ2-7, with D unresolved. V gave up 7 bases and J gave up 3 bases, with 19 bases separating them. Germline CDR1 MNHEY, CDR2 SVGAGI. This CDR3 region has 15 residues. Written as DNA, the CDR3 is TGTGCCAGCAAAGAATCCCCACAGAACCTCTACGAGCAGTACTTC. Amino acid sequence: CASKESPQNLYEQYF.

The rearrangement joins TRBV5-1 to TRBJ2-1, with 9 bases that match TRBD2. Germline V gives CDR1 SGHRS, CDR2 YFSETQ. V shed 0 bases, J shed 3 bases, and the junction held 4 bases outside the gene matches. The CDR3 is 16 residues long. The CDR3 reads CASSLVSSGDYNEQFF. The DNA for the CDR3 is TGCGCCAGCAGCTTGGTATCTAGCGGGGACTACAATGAGCAGTTCTTC. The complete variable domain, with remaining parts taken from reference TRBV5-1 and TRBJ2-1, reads KAGVTQTPRYLIKTRGQQVTLSCSPISGHRSVSWYQQTPGQGLQFLFEYFSETQRNKGNFPGRFSGRQFSNSRSEMNVSTLELGDSALYLCASSLVSSGDYNEQFFGPGTRLTVL.

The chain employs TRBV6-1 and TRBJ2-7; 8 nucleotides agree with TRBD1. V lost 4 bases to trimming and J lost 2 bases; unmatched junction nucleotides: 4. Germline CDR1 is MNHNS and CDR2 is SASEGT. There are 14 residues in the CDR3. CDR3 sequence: CASSGGQGTYEQYF. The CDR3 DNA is TGTGCCAGCAGTGGCGGACAGGGAACCTACGAGCAGTACTTC.

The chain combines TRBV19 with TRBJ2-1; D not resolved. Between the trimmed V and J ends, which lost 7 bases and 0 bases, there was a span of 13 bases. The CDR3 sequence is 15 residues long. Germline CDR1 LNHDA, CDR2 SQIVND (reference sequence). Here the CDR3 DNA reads TGTGCCAGTACCCTAGAGATGACCTCCTACAATGAGCAGTTCTTC. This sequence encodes CASTLEMTSYNEQFF.

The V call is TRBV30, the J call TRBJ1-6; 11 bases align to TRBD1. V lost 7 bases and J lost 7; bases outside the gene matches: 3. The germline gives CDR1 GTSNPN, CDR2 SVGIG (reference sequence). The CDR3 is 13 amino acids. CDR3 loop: CAYRDRGNSPLHF. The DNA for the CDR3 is TGTGCCTACCGGGACAGGGGGAATTCACCCCTCCACTTT. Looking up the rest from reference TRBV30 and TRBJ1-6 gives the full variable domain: SQTIHQWPATLVQPVGSPLSLECTVEGTSNPNLYWYRQAAGRGLQLLFYSVGIGQISSEVPQNLSASRPQDRQFILSSKKLLLSDSGFYLCAYRDRGNSPLHFGNGTRLTVT.

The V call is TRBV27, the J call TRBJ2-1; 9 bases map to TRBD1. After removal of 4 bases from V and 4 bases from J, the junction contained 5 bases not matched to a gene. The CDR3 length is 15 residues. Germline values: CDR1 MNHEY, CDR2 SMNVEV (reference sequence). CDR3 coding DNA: TGTGCCAGCAGTTCTTCCGGGACAGGGTACAATGAGCAGTTCTTC. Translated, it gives CASSSSGTGYNEQFF.

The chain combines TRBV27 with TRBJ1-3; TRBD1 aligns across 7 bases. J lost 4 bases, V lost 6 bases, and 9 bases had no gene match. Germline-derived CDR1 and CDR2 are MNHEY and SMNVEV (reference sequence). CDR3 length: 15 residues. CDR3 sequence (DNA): TGTGCCAGCAGGGATCACAGGGGACCCGGAAACACCATATATTTT. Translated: CASRDHRGPGNTIYF.

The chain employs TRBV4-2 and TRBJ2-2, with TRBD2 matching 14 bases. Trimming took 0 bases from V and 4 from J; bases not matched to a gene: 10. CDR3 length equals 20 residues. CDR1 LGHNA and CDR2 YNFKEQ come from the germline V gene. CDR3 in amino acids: CASSQEGTSGGDLGTGELFF. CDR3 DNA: TGTGCCAGCAGCCAAGAGGGGACTAGCGGGGGTGACCTAGGCACCGGGGAGCTGTTTTTT.

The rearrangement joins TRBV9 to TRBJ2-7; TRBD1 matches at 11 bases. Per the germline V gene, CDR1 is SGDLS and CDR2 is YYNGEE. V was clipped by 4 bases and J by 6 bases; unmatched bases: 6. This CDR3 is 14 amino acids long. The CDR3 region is CASSPWTGGAEQYF. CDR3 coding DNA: TGTGCCAGCAGCCCTTGGACAGGGGGCGCCGAGCAGTACTTC. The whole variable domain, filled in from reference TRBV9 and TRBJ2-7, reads DSGVTQTPKHLITATGQRVTLRCSPRSGDLSVYWYQQSLDQGLQFLIQYYNGEERAKGNILERFSAQQFPDLHSELNLSSLELGDSALYFCASSPWTGGAEQYFGPGTRLTVT.

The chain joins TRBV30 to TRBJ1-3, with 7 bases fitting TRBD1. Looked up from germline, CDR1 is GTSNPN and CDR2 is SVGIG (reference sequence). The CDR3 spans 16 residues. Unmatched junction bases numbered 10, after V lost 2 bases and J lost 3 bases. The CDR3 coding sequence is TGTGCCTGGAGTCCCACAGGGGCCCCTCGTGGAAACACCATATATTTT. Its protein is CAWSPTGAPRGNTIYF.

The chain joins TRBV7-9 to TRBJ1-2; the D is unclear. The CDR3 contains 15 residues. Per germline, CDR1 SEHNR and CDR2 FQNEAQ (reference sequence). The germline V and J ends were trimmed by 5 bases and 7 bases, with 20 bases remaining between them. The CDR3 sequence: CASSVPERENGGYTF. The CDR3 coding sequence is TGTGCCAGCAGCGTCCCCGAACGGGAAAACGGTGGCTACACCTTC. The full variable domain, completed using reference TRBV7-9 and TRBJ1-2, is DTGVSQNPRHKITKRGQNVTFRCDPISEHNRLYWYRQTLGQGPEFLTYFQNEAQLEKSRLLSDRFSAERPKGSFSTLEIQRTEQGDSAMYLCASSVPERENGGYTFGSGTRLTVV.

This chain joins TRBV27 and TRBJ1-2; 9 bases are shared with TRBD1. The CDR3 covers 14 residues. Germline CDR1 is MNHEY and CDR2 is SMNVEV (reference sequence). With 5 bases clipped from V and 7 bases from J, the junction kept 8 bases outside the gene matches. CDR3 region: CASSPGTGISGYTF. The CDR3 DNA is TGTGCCAGCAGTCCGGGGACAGGGATTAGTGGCTACACCTTC.

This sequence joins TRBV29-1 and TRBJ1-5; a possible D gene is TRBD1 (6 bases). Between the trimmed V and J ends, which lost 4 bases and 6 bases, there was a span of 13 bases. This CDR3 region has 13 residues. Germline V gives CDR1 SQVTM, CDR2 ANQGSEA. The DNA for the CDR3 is TGCAGCGTTGGGGCAGGGGTCGGTCAGCCCCAGCATTTT. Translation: CSVGAGVGQPQHF.

CDR3 in amino acids: CASSLAANSDYGYTF. The CDR3 DNA follows: TGCGCCAGCAGCTTGGCCGCTAATTCGGACTATGGCTACACCTTC. The genes are TRBV5-1 and TRBJ1-2; no firm D call. Trimming pared 0 bases from V and 3 bases from J, leaving 12 bases between. Per the germline V gene, CDR1 is SGHRS and CDR2 is YFSETQ. The CDR3 has 15 amino acids.

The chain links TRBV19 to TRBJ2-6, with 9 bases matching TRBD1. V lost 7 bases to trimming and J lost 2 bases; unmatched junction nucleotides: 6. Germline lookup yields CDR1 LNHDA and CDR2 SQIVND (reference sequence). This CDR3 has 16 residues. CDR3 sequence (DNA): TGTGCCAGTAAAGGGACAGGGTTTGCTGGGGCCAACGTCCTGACTTTC. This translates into CASKGTGFAGANVLTF.

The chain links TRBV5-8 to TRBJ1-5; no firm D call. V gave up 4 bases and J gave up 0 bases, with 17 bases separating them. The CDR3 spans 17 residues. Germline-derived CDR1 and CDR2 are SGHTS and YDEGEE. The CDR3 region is CASSHAVWRHSNQPQHF. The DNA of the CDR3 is TGTGCCAGCAGCCATGCCGTGTGGAGGCATAGCAATCAGCCCCAGCATTTT.

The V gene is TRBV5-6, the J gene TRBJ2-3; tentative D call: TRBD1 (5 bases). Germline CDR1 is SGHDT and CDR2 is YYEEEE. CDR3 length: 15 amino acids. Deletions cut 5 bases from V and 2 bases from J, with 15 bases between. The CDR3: CASSMGPSPTDTQYF. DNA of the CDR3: TGTGCCAGCAGTATGGGGCCCTCTCCCACAGATACGCAGTATTTT.

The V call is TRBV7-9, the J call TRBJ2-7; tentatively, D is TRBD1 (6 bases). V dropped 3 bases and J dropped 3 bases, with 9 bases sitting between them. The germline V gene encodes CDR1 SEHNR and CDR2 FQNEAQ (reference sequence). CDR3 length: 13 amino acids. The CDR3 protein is CASSFQGLYEQYF. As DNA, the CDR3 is TGTGCCAGCAGCTTCCAGGGGCTCTACGAGCAGTACTTC.

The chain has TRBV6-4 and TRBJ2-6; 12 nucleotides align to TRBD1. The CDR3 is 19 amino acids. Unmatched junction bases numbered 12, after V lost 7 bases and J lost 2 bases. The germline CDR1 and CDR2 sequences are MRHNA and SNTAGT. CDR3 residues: CASTQAVGQGAPGANVLTF. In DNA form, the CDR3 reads TGTGCCAGCACCCAGGCGGTGGGACAGGGGGCTCCTGGGGCCAACGTCCTGACTTTC.